The TCR beta chain described here comes from a study of shared clonotypes between healthy human individuals. Overall study: Two female and a few male donors aged 18 to 49 were enrolled.

Study-wide results and caveats: Only a few donors were included, so the genetic and exposure-history diversity represented was limited. Sequencing depth was expected to influence donor clonotype sharing.

The protocol was immunoSEQ multiplex PCR, while the TCRdb copy is restricted to in-frame clones and leaves out a portion. Here the sample spans 550,000 to 700,000 clones, 55% to 85% being singletons. For this clone: No antigen is known for it.

The germline V gene has CDR1 ENHRY and CDR2 SYGVKD. The CDR3 is 16 residues long. V was cut by 3 bases and J by 1 base, with 15 bases left in between. The sequence was obtained from a woman younger than 45 in good health. The chain is built from TRBV10-3 and TRBJ2-5; possibly TRBD1 for D (6 bases). Material for sequencing was memory CD4+ T cells sorted from blood. Described subset: CD45RA-negative fraction. Here the CDR3 reads CAISDPGRGGQETQYF. The CDR3, as DNA: TGTGCCATCAGTGACCCCGGCAGGGGCGGCCAAGAGACCCAGTACTTC.